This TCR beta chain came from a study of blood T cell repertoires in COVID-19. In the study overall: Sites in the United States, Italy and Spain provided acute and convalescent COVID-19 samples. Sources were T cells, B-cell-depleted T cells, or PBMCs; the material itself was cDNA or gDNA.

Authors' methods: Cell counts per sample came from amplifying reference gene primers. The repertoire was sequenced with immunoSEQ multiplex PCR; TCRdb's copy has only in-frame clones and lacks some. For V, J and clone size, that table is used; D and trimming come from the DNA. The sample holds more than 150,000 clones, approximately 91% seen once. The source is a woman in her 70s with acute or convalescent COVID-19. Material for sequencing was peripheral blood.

The CDR3 DNA is TGTGCCAGCAGCTTACTTCCTAGCGGGGCTAACTCTGGGGCCAACGTCCTGACTTTC. This codes for CASSLLPSGANSGANVLTF. The chain combines TRBV7-3 with TRBJ2-6; 9 bases map to TRBD2. CDR1 and CDR2 (germline): SGHTA, FQGTGA. V lost 2 bases, J lost 0 bases, and 8 bases stayed unmatched. The CDR3 has 19 amino acids.